This paragraph reports one TCR beta chain. CDR3 length equals 15 residues. The V end was cut by 5 bases, the J end by 3 bases, with 17 bases between. Germline CDR1 and CDR2: SGHTA and FQGNSA. Generated by immunoSEQ multiplex PCR, the TCRdb table keeps only in-frame clones and is missing some. The sample consists of 17,000 or so clones, approximately 80% of them appearing once. This sample was included in a study of sequential checkpoint blockade in melanoma. Treatment here: randomized to nivolumab then ipilimumab (arm A) or the reverse (arm B). This chain joins TRBV7-2 and TRBJ2-7; a possible D gene is TRBD2 (5 bases). This specimen was CD8+ T cells sorted from blood (inferred from file names), taken from a patient given nivolumab and ipilimumab in sequence. This clonotype was sampled from a human donor with melanoma. The CDR3 region is CASSAPVSGNYEQYF. In DNA, the CDR3 is TGTGCCAGCAGCGCCCCCGTCTCCGGGAACTACGAGCAGTACTTC. Based on the CDR3 plus reference TRBV7-2 and TRBJ2-7, the full variable domain is GAGVSQSPSNKVTEKGKDVELRCDPISGHTALYWYRQSLGQGLEFLIYFQGNSAPDKSGLPSDRFSAERTGGSVSTLTIQRTQQEDSAVYLCASSAPVSGNYEQYFGPGTRLTVT.